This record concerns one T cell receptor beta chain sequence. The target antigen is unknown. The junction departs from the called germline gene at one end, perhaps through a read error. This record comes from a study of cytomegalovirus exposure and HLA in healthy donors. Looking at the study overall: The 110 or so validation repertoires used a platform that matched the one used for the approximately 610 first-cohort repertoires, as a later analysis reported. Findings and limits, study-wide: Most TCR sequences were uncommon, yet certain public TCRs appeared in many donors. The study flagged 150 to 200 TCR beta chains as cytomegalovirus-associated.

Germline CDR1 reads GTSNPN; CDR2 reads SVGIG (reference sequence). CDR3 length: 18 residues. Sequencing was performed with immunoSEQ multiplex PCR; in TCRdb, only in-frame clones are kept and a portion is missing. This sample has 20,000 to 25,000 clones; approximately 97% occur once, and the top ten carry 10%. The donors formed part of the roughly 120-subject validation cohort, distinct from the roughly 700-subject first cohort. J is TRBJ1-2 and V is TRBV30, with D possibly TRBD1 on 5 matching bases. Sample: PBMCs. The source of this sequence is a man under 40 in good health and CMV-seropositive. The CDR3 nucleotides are TGTGCCTGGAGTTCACCTTACCGACAGCTCCTGGCTAATTATGGCTACACCTTC. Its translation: CAWSSPYRQLLANYGYTF.